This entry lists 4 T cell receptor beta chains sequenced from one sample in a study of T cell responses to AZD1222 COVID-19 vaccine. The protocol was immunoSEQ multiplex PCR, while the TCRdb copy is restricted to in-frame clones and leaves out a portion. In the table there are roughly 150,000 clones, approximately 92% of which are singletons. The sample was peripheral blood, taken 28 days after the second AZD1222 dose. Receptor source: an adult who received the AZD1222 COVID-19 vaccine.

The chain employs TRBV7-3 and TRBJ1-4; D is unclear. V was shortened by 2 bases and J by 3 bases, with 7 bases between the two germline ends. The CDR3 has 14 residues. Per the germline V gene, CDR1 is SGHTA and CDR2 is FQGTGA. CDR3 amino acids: CASSLAKANEKLFF. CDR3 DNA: TGTGCCAGCAGCTTAGCGAAGGCTAATGAAAAACTGTTTTTT.

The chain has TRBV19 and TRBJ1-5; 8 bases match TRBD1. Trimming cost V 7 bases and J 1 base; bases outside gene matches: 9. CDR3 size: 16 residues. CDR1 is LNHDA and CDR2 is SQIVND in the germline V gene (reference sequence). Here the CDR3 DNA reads TGTGCCAGTACTATCAGGACAGGGTTCAGCAATCAGCCCCAGCATTTT. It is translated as CASTIRTGFSNQPQHF.

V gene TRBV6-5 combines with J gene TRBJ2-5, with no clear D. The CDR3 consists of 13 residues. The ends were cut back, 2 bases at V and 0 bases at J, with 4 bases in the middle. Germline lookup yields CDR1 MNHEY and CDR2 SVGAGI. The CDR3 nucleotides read TGTGCCAGCAGTTACCCGAACCAAGAGACCCAGTACTTC. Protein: CASSYPNQETQYF.

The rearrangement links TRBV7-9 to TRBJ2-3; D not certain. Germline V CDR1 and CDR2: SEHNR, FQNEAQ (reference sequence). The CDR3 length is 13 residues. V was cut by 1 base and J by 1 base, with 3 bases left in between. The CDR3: CASSLGGTDTQYF. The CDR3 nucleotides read TGTGCCAGCAGCTTAGGGGGCACAGATACGCAGTATTTT. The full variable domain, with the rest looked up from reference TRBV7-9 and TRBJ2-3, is DTGVSQNPRHKITKRGQNVTFRCDPISEHNRLYWYRQTLGQGPEFLTYFQNEAQLEKSRLLSDRFSAERPKGSFSTLEIQRTEQGDSAMYLCASSLGGTDTQYFGPGTRLTVL.